The TCR beta chain under discussion was sequenced for a study of lung T cells in sarcoidosis with Löfgren's syndrome. The wider study: In sarcoidosis, CD4+ T cells accumulate in bronchoalveolar lavage fluid. Analyses focused on Löfgren's syndrome patients. Study-wide results and limits: Paired TRAV12-1/TRBV2 TCRs showed CDR3 homology and preferential pairing. Shared TRAV12-1 and TRBV2 CDR3 motifs were reported across several patients.

At least ten counts were recorded for this clonotype. Antigen: not known. A single record per CDR3 protein comes from TCRdb applying MiXCR to the reads. The sample yields some 65,000 distinct CDR3 sequences, approximately 21% seen once. CDR1 LNHNV and CDR2 YYDKDF come from the germline V gene (reference sequence). The V gene lost 2 bases and the J gene lost 2 bases, with 15 bases spanning the gap. This CDR3 comprises 16 residues. The sequence derives from a human donor with sarcoidosis (Löfgren's syndrome or another form), or a control subject (not recorded which). The rearrangement links TRBV15 to TRBJ1-2, with D hard to call. Source material: CD4+ T cells from PBMCs. CDR3 sequence reads: CATSRYGTVQNYGYTF. The CDR3 DNA sequence: TGTGCCACCAGCAGATATGGTACGGTCCAGAACTATGGCTACACCTTC. Full variable domain (remainder filled in from reference TRBV15 and TRBJ1-2): DAMVIQNPRYQVTQFGKPVTLSCSQTLNHNVMYWYQQKSSQAPKLLFHYYDKDFNNEADTPDNFQSRRPNTSFCFLDIRSPGLGDTAMYLCATSRYGTVQNYGYTFGSGTRLTVV.